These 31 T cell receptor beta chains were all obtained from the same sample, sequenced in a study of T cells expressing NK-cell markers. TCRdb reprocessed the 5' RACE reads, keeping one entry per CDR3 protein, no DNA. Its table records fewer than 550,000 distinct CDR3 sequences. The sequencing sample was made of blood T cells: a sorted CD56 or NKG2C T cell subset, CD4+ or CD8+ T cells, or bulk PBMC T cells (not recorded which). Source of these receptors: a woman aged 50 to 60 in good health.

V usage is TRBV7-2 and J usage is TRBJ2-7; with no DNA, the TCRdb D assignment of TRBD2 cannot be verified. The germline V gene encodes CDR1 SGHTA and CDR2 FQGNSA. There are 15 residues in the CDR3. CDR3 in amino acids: CASSWGGDSSYEQYF.

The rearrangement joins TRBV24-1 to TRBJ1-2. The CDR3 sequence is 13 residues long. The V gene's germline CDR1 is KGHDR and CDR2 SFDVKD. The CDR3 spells CATRGRSSNGYTF.

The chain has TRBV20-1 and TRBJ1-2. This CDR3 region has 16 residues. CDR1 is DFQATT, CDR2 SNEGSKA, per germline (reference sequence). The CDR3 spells CSARRRGDGRGHGYTF.

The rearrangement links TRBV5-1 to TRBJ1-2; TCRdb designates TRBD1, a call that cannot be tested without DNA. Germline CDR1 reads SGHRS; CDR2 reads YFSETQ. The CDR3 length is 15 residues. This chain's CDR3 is CASRETGAINYGYTF.

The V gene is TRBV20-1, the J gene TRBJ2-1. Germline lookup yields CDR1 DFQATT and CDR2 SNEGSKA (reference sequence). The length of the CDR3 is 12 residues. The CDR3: CSALTDGNEQFF.

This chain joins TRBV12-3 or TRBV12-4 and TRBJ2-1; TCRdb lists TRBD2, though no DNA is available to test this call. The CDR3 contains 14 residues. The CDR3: CASSLREFNNEQFF.

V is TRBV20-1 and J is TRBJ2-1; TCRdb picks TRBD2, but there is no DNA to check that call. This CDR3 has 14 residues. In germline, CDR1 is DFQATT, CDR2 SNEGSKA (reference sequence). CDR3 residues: CSATREGHHNEQFF.

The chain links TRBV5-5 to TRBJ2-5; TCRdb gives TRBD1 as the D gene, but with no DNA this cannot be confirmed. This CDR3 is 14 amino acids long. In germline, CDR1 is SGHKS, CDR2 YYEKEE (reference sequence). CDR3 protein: CASSKTATQETQYF.

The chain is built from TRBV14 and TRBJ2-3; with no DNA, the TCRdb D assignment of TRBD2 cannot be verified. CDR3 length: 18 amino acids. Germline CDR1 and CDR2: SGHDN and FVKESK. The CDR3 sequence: CASSHKEAKTSGTDTQYF.

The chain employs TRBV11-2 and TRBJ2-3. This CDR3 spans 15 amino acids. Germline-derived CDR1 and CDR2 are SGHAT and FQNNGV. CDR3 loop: CASSARSDRADTQYF.

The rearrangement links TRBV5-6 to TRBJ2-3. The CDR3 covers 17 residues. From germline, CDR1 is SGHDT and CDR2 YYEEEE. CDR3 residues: CASSLVAVRPSTDTQYF.

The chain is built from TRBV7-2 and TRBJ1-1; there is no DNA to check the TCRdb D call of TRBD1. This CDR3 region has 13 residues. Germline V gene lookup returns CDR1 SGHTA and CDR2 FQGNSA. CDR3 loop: CASSLDQGTEAFF.

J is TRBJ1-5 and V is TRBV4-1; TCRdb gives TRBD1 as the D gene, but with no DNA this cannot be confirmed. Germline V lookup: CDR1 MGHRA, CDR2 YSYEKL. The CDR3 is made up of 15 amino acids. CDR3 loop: CASSREGRSNQPQHF.

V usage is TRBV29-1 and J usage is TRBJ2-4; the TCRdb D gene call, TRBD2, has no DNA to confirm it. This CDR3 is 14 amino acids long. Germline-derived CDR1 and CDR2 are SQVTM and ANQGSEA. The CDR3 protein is CSVLLEGAKNIQYF.

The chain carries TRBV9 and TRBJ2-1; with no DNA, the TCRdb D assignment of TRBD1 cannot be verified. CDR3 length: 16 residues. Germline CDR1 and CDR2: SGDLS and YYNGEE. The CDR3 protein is CASSSGGGLEEREQFF.

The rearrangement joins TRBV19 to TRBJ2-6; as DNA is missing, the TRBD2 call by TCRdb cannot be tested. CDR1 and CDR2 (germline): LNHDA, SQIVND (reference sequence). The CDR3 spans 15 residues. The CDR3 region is CASRSSPSGANVLTF.

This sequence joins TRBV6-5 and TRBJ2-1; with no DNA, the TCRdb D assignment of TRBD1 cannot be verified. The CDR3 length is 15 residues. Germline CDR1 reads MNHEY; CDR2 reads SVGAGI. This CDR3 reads CASRRSGQEINEQFF.

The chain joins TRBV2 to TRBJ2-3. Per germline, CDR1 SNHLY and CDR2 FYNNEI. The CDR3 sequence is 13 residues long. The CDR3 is CASEYRLTDTQYF.

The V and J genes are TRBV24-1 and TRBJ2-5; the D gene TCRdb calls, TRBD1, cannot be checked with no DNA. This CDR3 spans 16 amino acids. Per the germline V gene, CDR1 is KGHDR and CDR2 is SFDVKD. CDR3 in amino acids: CATSDPPGPGGETQYF.

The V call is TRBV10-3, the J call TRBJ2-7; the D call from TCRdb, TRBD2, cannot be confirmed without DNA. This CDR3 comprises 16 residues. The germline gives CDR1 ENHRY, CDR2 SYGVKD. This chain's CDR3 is CAISEVGPKDSYEQYF.

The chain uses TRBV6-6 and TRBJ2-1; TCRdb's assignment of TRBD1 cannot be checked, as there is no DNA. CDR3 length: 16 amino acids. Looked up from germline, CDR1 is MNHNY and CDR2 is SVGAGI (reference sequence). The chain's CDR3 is CASSYGPLGFYNEQFF.

The CDR3 loop is CATSDNSGFNTEAFF. The chain uses TRBV24-1 and TRBJ1-1; TCRdb reports TRBD1, a call that lacks DNA to check it against. Per germline, CDR1 KGHDR and CDR2 SFDVKD. The CDR3 runs 15 residues.

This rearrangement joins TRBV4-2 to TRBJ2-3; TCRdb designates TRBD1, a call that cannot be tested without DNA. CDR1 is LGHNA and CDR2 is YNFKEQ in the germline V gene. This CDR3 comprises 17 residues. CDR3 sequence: CASSQGGTVASTDTQYF.

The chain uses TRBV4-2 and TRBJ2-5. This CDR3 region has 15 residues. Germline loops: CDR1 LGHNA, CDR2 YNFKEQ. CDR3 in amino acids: CASSPLRSVEETQYF.

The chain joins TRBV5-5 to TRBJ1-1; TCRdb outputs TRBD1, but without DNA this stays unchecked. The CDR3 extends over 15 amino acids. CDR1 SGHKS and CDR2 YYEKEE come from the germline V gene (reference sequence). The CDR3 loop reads CASSLGGTPNTEAFF.

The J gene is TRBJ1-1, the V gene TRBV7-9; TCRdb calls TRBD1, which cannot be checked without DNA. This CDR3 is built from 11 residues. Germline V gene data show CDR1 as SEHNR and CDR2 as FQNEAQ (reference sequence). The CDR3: CASPMGEDAFF.

CDR3 in amino acids: CATSTDSLNQPQHF. V gene TRBV15 combines with J gene TRBJ1-5; TCRdb designates TRBD1, a call that cannot be tested without DNA. The CDR3 contains 14 residues. The germline CDR1 and CDR2 sequences are LNHNV and YYDKDF (reference sequence).

CDR3 sequence: CASGTIGYEQYF. The gene calls are TRBV6-1 and TRBJ2-7; lacking DNA, the TRBD2 call made by TCRdb goes unchecked. This CDR3 is 12 amino acids long. Germline assignment: CDR1 MNHNS and CDR2 SASEGT.

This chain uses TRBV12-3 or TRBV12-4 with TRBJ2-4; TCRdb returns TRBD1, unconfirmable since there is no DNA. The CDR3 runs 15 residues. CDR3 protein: CASSLVQGAQNIQYF.

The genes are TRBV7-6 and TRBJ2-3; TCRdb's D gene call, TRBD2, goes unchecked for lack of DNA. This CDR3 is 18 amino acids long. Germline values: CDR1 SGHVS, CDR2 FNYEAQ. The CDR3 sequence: CASSLASGLAGGPGTQYF.

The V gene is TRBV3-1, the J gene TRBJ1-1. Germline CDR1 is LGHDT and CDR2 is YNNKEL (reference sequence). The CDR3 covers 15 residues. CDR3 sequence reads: CASSQVSLANTEAFF.